This T cell receptor (beta chain) came from a study of T cells in Graves' hyperthyroidism and ophthalmopathy. About the study: It was at initial diagnosis, before any treatment, that peripheral blood was collected.

TCR beta CDR3 regions were amplified from RNA. Using the HTBI primer set, a first-round RT-PCR was run on the TCR CDR3. In TCRdb, the multiplex PCR reads were re-called with MiXCR into one record per CDR3 protein. The repertoire holds about 500,000 distinct CDR3 sequences, with approximately 16% as singletons. This CDR3 spans 16 amino acids. V shed 5 bases and J 6 bases; nucleotides not matched to a gene: 9. CDR1 SEHNR and CDR2 FQNEAQ come from the germline V gene (reference sequence). The chain couples TRBV7-9 to TRBJ2-2, with TRBD1 matching 10 bases. Sequencing was done on a sample of blood. This receptor was identified in a young woman with Graves' hyperthyroidism. The CDR3: CASSRPGQGKSGELFF. The DNA for the CDR3 is TGTGCCAGCAGCCGCCCGGGACAGGGGAAGTCCGGGGAGCTGTTTTTT.